This TCR beta chain stems from a study of liver allograft versus peripheral blood T cells. Looking at the study overall: Transplanted-liver T cell receptor repertoires were compared with recipients' peripheral blood repertoires.

TCRdb redid the calling of the reads with MiXCR, one entry per CDR3 protein. The table lists 8,800 or so distinct CDR3 sequences, under 20% of them singletons. This clonotype is medium-sized within its sample. The antigen remains undetermined. Trimming removed 5 bases from V and 1 base from J, with 11 bases in between. This CDR3 spans 14 amino acids. Germline assignment: CDR1 LNHDA and CDR2 SQIVND (reference sequence). Overall study results and limits: Intra-allograft T cell receptor repertoires in the liver reportedly differed from peripheral blood repertoires.

V usage is TRBV19 and J usage is TRBJ2-5, with D tentatively TRBD1 (6 bases). The sequence was obtained from a human patient who had a liver transplant. The graft donor may account for some of the T cells. The CDR3 region has the DNA TGTGCCAGTAGTCCACGGGACACCCAAGAGACCCAGTACTTC. Amino acid sequence: CASSPRDTQETQYF.